This T cell receptor (beta chain) was found in a study of cytomegalovirus exposure and HLA in healthy donors. Study details: Early on, a data release was issued that held 80 million or so unique TCRs from HLA-typed donors.

This clone was observed a single time. Its antigen remains unidentified. Overall study results and limits: It emerged from a later analysis that several of the most significant clusters appeared to be linked to common viral pathogens.

The V and J ends lost 4 bases and 5 bases respectively, with 12 bases between them. Germline CDR1 SGDLS, CDR2 YYNGEE. The length of the CDR3 is 13 residues. A multiplex PCR was run with 60 Vbeta primers and 13 Jbeta primers. As processed by the authors: Later reanalysis found 70 million to 95 million unique TCR beta chains, roughly 9.9 million of them shared. The table came from immunoSEQ multiplex PCR; TCRdb's copy has only in-frame clones and leaves some out. V and J calls and clone size follow that table, whereas D and trimming were derived from the DNA. The table includes about 190,000 clones, around 86% detected once.

The sequence was obtained from a woman between 50 and 59 years old in good health and CMV-seropositive. Sequenced material: PBMCs. The chain employs TRBV9 and TRBJ1-1; TRBD1 is a possible D gene (5 bases). CDR3 sequence (DNA): TGTGCCAGCAGCCCCCCTGGGGGGACTGAAGCTTTCTTT. It specifies CASSPPGGTEAFF.